The sequence of this T cell receptor (beta chain) was determined in a study of T cells in Graves' hyperthyroidism and ophthalmopathy. Amplified regions were TCR beta CDR3 sequences from RNA transcripts. The TCR CDR3 was amplified in a first-round RT-PCR using the HTBI primer set. MiXCR was run by TCRdb on the multiplex PCR reads, yielding one entry per CDR3 protein. The sample lists approximately 400,000 distinct CDR3 sequences; around 14% were seen once. The CDR3 consists of 14 residues. The V end was cut by 3 bases, the J end by 0 bases, with 8 bases between. Stability of Graves' hyperthyroidism was defined as absent ophthalmopathy progression within 18 months. Participants, patients aged 18 to 65, had newly diagnosed hyperthyroidism with a duration under 2 months. Patients were excluded because of uncontrolled infection, other autoimmune disease, pregnancy or lactation. Only a few counts were recorded for this clonotype. Its antigen is as yet unknown. This may be a read error, as it is one base from a much larger clone. The conserved phenylalanine or tryptophan normally closing the CDR3 is absent here, so this likely arose from a read error.

Study-wide results and caveats: Model output signaled ophthalmopathy a median around 6.9 months ahead of onset.

Specimen: blood. The TCR was taken from a woman aged 60-70 years with Graves' hyperthyroidism. The chain couples TRBV12-3 or TRBV12-4 to TRBJ2-5; unclear D gene. CDR3 in amino acids: CASSFAAYQETQYL. Here the CDR3 DNA reads TGTGCCAGCAGTTTCGCGGCTTACCAAGAGACCCAGTACCTC.